This T cell receptor (beta chain) was captured by sequencing in a study of CD8 T cells in Susac syndrome. RNA in amounts of roughly 0.5 to 1 ug was reverse transcribed with random hexamers. The authors amplified TCR beta CDR3 across 54 Vbeta and 13 Jbeta using immunoSEQ multiplex PCR. TCRdb recomputed calls from the immunoSEQ multiplex PCR reads with MiXCR, one row per CDR3 protein. Seen here are some 300,000 distinct CDR3 sequences, 85% observed once, and the top ten hold 0.21%. The TEMRA cells underwent FACS enrichment, while the CD8+ and CD4+ T cells underwent negative isolation. The TCR was taken from a human donor with multiple sclerosis. The specimen was CD8+ T cells from PBMCs.

The CDR3 DNA sequence: TGTGCCACCAGCAGAGAGGCCGGTAATCAGCCCCAGCATTTT. The encoded protein is CATSREAGNQPQHF. The chain uses TRBV15 and TRBJ1-5; D remains ambiguous. Per the germline V gene, CDR1 is LNHNV and CDR2 is YYDKDF (reference sequence). V was pared by 0 bases and J by 4 bases, with 7 bases between. This CDR3 has 14 residues. The whole variable domain, remainder taken from reference TRBV15 and TRBJ1-5, is DAMVIQNPRYQVTQFGKPVTLSCSQTLNHNVMYWYQQKSSQAPKLLFHYYDKDFNNEADTPDNFQSRRPNTSFCFLDIRSPGLGDTAMYLCATSREAGNQPQHFGDGTRLSIL.